A single sample is the source of the 3 T cell receptor beta chains below, sequenced in a study of T cell responses to AZD1222 COVID-19 vaccine. The protocol was immunoSEQ multiplex PCR, while the TCRdb copy is restricted to in-frame clones and leaves out a portion. The sample lists under 140,000 clones, around 85% occurring once. The source material was peripheral blood, sampled on day 0 of AZD1222 vaccination. These receptors all come from an adult in good health.

This clone was counted once. The chain uses TRBV3-1 (or the pseudogene TRBV3-2) and TRBJ2-5; TRBD2 agrees at 7 bases. Per germline, CDR1 LGHDT and CDR2 YNNKEL (reference sequence). The CDR3 loop spans 14 amino acids. V gave up 4 bases and J gave up 5 bases; unmatched junction bases: 7. The DNA of the CDR3 is TGTGCCAGCAGCCTCATTGCCGGGAGGGAGACCCAGTACTTC. The encoded protein is CASSLIAGRETQYF.

Worth noting for this clone: Distinct nucleotide sequences in the sample also encode this CDR3. This chain joins TRBV5-1 and TRBJ2-7, with D unresolved. This CDR3 is built from 12 residues. V gave up 0 bases and J gave up 1 base, with 2 bases separating them. Per the germline V gene, CDR1 is SGHRS and CDR2 is YFSETQ. The CDR3, as DNA: TGCGCCAGCAGCTTGGAGTCCTACGAGCAGTACTTC. As protein: CASSLESYEQYF.

The J gene is TRBJ1-1, the V gene TRBV5-4, with TRBD1 matching 9 bases. The V segment lost 5 bases and the J segment 0 bases; nucleotides outside the gene matches: 2. The CDR3 is 14 residues long. Germline V lookup: CDR1 SGHNT, CDR2 YYREEE (reference sequence). CDR3 residues: CASRRQGVNTEAFF. CDR3 nucleotide sequence: TGTGCCAGCAGGCGACAGGGGGTGAACACTGAAGCTTTCTTT.